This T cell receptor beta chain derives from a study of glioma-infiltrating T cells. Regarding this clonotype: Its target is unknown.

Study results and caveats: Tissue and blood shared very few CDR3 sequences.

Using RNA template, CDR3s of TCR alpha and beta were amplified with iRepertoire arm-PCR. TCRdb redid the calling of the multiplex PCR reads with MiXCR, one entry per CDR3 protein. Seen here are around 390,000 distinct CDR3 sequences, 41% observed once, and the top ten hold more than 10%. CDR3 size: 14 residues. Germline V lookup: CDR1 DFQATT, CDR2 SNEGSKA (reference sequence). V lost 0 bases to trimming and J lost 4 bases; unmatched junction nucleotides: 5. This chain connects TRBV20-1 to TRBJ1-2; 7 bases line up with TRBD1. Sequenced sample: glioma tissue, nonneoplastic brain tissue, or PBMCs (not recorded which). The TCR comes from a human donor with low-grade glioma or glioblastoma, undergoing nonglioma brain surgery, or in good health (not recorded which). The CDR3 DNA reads TGCAGTGCTAGAGACCCCGGGACAGTCTATGGCTACACCTTC. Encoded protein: CSARDPGTVYGYTF.